Listed here are 9 T cell receptor beta chains from one sample, sequenced in a study of T cell responses to AZD1222 COVID-19 vaccine (dated by TCRdb to 2020 to 2022). This sample's time point label indicates: baseline before first vaccination. The library was made by the immunoSEQ multiplex PCR assay. TCRdb carries this immuneACCESS record with in-frame sequences only. Its versions omit some clonotypes, under half of them owing to an unresolved V gene in the studies checked, with the rest unexplained. The sample yields 70,000 or so clones; around 83% were counted once. The ten most abundant clones make up over 10% of the sample. Material: peripheral blood, obtained on day 0 of AZD1222 vaccination. Every receptor here comes from an adult in good health.

This chain joins TRBV5-8 and TRBJ1-6; D perhaps matches TRBD1 (5 bases). The germline V gene encodes CDR1 SGHTS and CDR2 YDEGEE. Trimming pared 2 bases from V and 3 bases from J, leaving 12 bases between. The CDR3 has 16 amino acids. Here the CDR3 DNA reads TGTGCCAGCAGCTTTGGGAGGGGAATCTATAATTCACCCCTCCACTTT. This codes for CASSFGRGIYNSPLHF.

This chain joins TRBV7-9 and TRBJ1-5; D remains ambiguous. Germline V gene lookup returns CDR1 SEHNR and CDR2 FQNEAQ (reference sequence). This CDR3 contains 13 residues. The V gene lost 6 bases and the J gene lost 5 bases, with 11 bases spanning the gap. The CDR3 DNA reads as TGTGCCAGCAGAACGGGAGTCGATCAGCCCCAGCATTTT. Amino acids: CASRTGVDQPQHF.

The CDR3 here is CASSQVIGPGETQYF. The CDR3 DNA is TGTGCCAGCAGCCAAGTTATCGGCCCCGGAGAGACCCAGTACTTC. The chain employs TRBV3-1 (or the pseudogene TRBV3-2) and TRBJ2-5; D gene ambiguous. CDR1 is LGHDT, CDR2 YNNKEL, per germline (reference sequence). V gave up 1 base and J gave up 4 bases, with 13 bases separating them. The CDR3 has 15 residues.

In its sample, this clone was seen a few times. The chain uses TRBV3-1 (or the pseudogene TRBV3-2) and TRBJ1-2; no clear D gene. This CDR3 is 15 amino acids long. Trimming stripped 0 bases from V and 2 bases from J, with 10 bases between. Per germline, CDR1 LGHDT and CDR2 YNNKEL (reference sequence). CDR3 coding DNA: TGTGCCAGCAGCCAAGAAGGCAGCGGGAACTATGGCTACACCTTC. Its protein is CASSQEGSGNYGYTF.

The chain links TRBV9 to TRBJ1-5, with TRBD1 as a possible D gene (5 bases). CDR1 is SGDLS, CDR2 YYNGEE, per germline. V was cut by 0 bases and J by 4 bases, with 11 bases left in between. The CDR3 contains 15 residues. The CDR3 DNA follows: TGTGCCAGCAGCGTAGACCCCACAGGTAATCAGCCCCAGCATTTT. Translated, it gives CASSVDPTGNQPQHF.

This clone was seen a handful of times. For the CDR3, the DNA is TGTGCCAGCAGCTTAGGGACCCCTAAGGGAACCGGGCTCTACGAGCAGTACTTC. This encodes CASSLGTPKGTGLYEQYF. V usage is TRBV7-8 and J usage is TRBJ2-7; D is undetermined. This CDR3 has 18 residues. Germline V lookup: CDR1 SGHVS, CDR2 FQNEAQ. The V and J ends lost 1 base and 3 bases respectively, with 22 bases between them.

The chain uses TRBV3-1 (or the pseudogene TRBV3-2) and TRBJ1-5; D is unclear. The length of the CDR3 is 14 residues. Germline V gene sequence: CDR1 LGHDT, CDR2 YNNKEL (reference sequence). The V end lost 2 bases, the J end lost 4 bases, and 9 bases lay between the germline ends. CDR3 residues: CASSQWGGNQPQHF. CDR3 DNA sequence: TGTGCCAGCAGCCAATGGGGTGGGAATCAGCCCCAGCATTTT.

As concerns this clone: The sample carries other DNA sequences with the same CDR3. J is TRBJ2-7 and V is TRBV6-6, with D possibly TRBD2 on 5 matching bases. The CDR3 consists of 13 residues. Germline CDR1 reads MNHNY; CDR2 reads SVGAGI (reference sequence). The ends were cut back, 0 bases at V and 10 bases at J, with 13 bases in the middle. The CDR3 bases are TGTGCCAGCAGTTACTCTCCCTGGGCGGGTCAGTACTTC. This codes for CASSYSPWAGQYF.

This clone was found a few times. The chain carries TRBV30 and TRBJ1-1; D is undetermined. Germline CDR1 is GTSNPN and CDR2 is SVGIG (reference sequence). Deletions cut 1 base from V and 4 bases from J, with 7 bases between. This CDR3 is built from 12 residues. The CDR3: CAWSGGTTEAFF. The DNA of the CDR3 is TGTGCCTGGAGTGGTGGAACCACTGAAGCTTTCTTT.